This T cell receptor (beta chain) came from a study of blood T cell repertoires in COVID-19. Sequencing used immunoSEQ multiplex PCR; TCRdb keeps in-frame clones, though not all of them. This sample has approximately 330,000 clones, with roughly 86% found just once. There are 15 residues in the CDR3. CDR1 and CDR2 from the germline V gene are MNHEY and SVGAGI. The germline V and J ends were trimmed by 2 bases and 0 bases, with 9 bases remaining between them. Sequencing was done on a sample of peripheral blood. The receptor was derived from a man aged 30 to 45 with COVID-19, enrolled during active disease. V gene TRBV6-5 combines with J gene TRBJ2-3; D not resolved. Here the CDR3 reads CASSYREASTDTQYF. DNA of the CDR3: TGTGCCAGCAGTTACAGAGAGGCTAGCACAGATACGCAGTATTTT.